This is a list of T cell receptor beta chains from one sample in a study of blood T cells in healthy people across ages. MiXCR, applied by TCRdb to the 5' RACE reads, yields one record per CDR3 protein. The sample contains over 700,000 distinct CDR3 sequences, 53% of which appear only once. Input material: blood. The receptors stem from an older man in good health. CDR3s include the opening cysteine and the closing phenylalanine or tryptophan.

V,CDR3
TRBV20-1,CSARGLTGGVGYGYTF
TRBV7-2,CASSTRTGELFF
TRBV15,CATSRQDRVQETQYF
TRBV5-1,CASTGIHFGGQYNEQFF
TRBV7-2,CASSPRDRGINEQFF
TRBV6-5,CASSYSSRIWDSRSYEQYF
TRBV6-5,CASSYRLAGGETQYF
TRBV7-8,CASSLEAGVPDRYAYF
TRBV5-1,CASSLGTGKNEQFF
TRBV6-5,CASSFHNEQYF
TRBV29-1,CSVEADAYNEQFF
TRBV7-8,CASSRGTSQETQYF
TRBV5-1,CASSLGGLAGGVNNEQFF
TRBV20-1,CSATPGTGNRYEQYF
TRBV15,CATSRGGAPSYNEQFF
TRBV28,CASRRDIAAFF
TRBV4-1,CASSRRTSGTPPYNEQLF
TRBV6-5,CASSYGSSATYEQYF
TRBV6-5,CASSYGSQNYEQYF
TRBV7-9,CASSPDVSVPTEAFF
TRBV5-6,CASSSGTASYEQYF
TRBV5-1,CASSGTGTSNAYF
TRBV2,CASSSLSTGPNEKLFF
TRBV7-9,CASSRDQPSYNEQFF
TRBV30,CAWSVGGKGYGYTF
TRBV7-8,CASSLGSQGRDTEAFF
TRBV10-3,CAIRVYNEQFF
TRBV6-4,CASSLLAGVGERYF
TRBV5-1,CASSLGQGQASYEQYF
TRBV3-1,CASSQDGQGAGSPLHF
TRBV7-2,CASSLGGLAGHEQFF
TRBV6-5,CASSYGGGGSGYGYTF
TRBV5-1,CASREGSTKGDAYF
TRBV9,CASSLLPLTGGRYGYTF
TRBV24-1,CATSDPRGFPHQPHRYAYF
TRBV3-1,CASSQGMQGRGYTF
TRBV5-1,CASSLSQLGNEQFF
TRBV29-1,CSVEASGYNEQFF
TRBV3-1,CASSQRRALGDTQYF
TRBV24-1,CATSDRGQGTEQFF
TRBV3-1,CASSQLAGLHRYAYF
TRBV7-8,CASTKRDRVTEKLFF
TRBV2,CASEAGGNIQYF